This T cell receptor (beta chain) appears in the sequencing data of a study of siplizumab effects on memory and regulatory T cells. Broader study findings: Alloreactive sequences from unstimulated CD4+ memory cells fell significantly with siplizumab. Many proliferating CD4+ or CD8+ clones remained unclassified. Roughly 75-97% of them could not be assigned either a naive or a memory phenotype. Naive T cells seemed more diverse than memory cells; they also seemed major alloresponse contributors.

In germline, CDR1 is LNHNV, CDR2 YYDKDF (reference sequence). V lost 1 base and J 4 bases, leaving 10 bases between the germline ends. The CDR3 runs 14 residues. About 100,000 TCR templates underwent assay in each sample. Here immunoSEQ multiplex PCR was the method, and the copy in TCRdb shows in-frame clones only, minus some. The data show roughly 60,000 clones, approximately 93% seen once. As for this clone: What it binds is not known.

This sequence was found in a human donor in good health. The rearrangement links TRBV15 to TRBJ1-1, with D unresolved. Specimen: CD8+ T cells sorted from blood. The CDR3 here is CATSRVQWVTEAFF. For the CDR3, the DNA is TGTGCCACCAGCAGAGTCCAGTGGGTCACTGAAGCTTTCTTT. The whole variable domain, filled in from reference TRBV15 and TRBJ1-1, reads DAMVIQNPRYQVTQFGKPVTLSCSQTLNHNVMYWYQQKSSQAPKLLFHYYDKDFNNEADTPDNFQSRRPNTSFCFLDIRSPGLGDTAMYLCATSRVQWVTEAFFGQGTRLTVV.